The T cell receptor beta chain under discussion was sequenced for a study of shared clonotypes between healthy human individuals. Repertoires were generated with immunoSEQ multiplex PCR, while TCRdb's copy carries only in-frame clones and drops some. The table shows about 2.3 million clones, with 90% to 95% occurring only once. The CDR3 runs 15 residues. J gave up 0 bases and V 6 bases, and 7 bases lay outside the gene matches. The germline V gene has CDR1 MDHEN and CDR2 SYDVKM. The V gene is TRBV28, the J gene TRBJ1-2, with 7 positions matching TRBD1. This receptor was identified in a man in his late teens or twenties in good health. Some clones in this sample may be carry-over from other donors' samples. Sequenced material: naive CD4+ T cells from PBMCs. Indicated subset: CD45RA+ positively selected. The CDR3 here is CASRGDRRTNYGYTF. The CDR3 nucleotides read TGTGCCAGCAGAGGGGACAGACGGACTAACTATGGCTACACCTTC.